The sequence of this T cell receptor (beta chain) was determined in a study of blood T cell repertoires in COVID-19. Overall study context: Specimens from acute and convalescent COVID-19 originated in the United States, Italy and Spain. The analysed material was cDNA or gDNA that came from T cells, B-cell-depleted T cells, or PBMCs.

Repertoires were generated with immunoSEQ multiplex PCR, while TCRdb's copy carries only in-frame clones and drops some. The sample consists of a few hundred thousand clones, about 88% of them appearing once. Trimming took 1 base from V and 8 from J, leaving 16 bases between them. CDR1 is SGHNT, CDR2 YYREEE, per germline (reference sequence). The CDR3 has 16 residues. Participants reported their clinical history, and cohort assignment relied on those reports. This sequence originates from a woman in her twenties or thirties who had recovered from COVID-19. The genes are TRBV5-4 and TRBJ1-6; tentative D call: TRBD1 (6 bases). Sequences were obtained from PBMCs or T cells enriched from blood (not recorded which). The CDR3 loop is CASSLRAGAEDSPLHF. CDR3 bases: TGTGCCAGCAGCTTGAGGGCGGGGGCTGAAGATTCACCCCTCCACTTT.